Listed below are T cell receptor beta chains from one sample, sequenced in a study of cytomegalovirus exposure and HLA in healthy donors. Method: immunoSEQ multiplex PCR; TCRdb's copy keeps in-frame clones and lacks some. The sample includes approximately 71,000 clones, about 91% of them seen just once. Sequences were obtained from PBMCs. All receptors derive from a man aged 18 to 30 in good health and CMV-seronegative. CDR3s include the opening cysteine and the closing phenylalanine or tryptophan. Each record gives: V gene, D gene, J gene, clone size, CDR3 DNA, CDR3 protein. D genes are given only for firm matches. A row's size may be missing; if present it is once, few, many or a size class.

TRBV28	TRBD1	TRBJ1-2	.	TGTGCCAGCACCCTCCGTGACAGGGGCGGCTACACCTTC	CASTLRDRGGYTF
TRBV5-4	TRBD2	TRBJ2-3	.	TGTGCCAGCAGCCTCGGGACTAGCGGAGGGCGCACAGATACGCAGTATTTT	CASSLGTSGGRTDTQYF
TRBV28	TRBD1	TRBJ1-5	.	TGTGCCAGCAGTTACAGGGGTGATCAGCCCCAGCATTTT	CASSYRGDQPQHF
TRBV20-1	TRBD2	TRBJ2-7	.	TGCAGCCAGCGGGACCAATACGAGCAGTACTTC	CSQRDQYEQYF
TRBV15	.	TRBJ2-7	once	TGTGCCACCAGGGGGGGGCAAGCCTTTTCCTACGAGCAGTACTTC	CATRGGQAFSYEQYF
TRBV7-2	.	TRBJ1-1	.	TGTGCCAGCAGCTTAGTAGGAGGGAGTGCTGAAGCTTTCTTT	CASSLVGGSAEAFF
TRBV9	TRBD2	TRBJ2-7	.	TGTGCCAGCAGCGTAGTTAAGCGGACTAGCTCCTACGAGCAGTACTTC	CASSVVKRTSSYEQYF
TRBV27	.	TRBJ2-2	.	TGTGCCAGCAGTCCGACAGGGAACACCGGGGAGCTGTTTTTT	CASSPTGNTGELFF
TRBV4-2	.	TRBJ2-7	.	TGTGCCAGCAGCCAAGATCCGAGGGATCCCTACGAGCAGTACTTC	CASSQDPRDPYEQYF
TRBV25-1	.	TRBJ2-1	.	TGTGCCAGCAGTGATCTCTCTGGGGGAGGTCGATGGGGTAAGCAGTTCTTC	CASSDLSGGGRWGKQFF
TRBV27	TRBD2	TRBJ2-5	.	TGTGCCAGCAGTTTACGACTAGCGGGAGAGACCCAGTACTTC	CASSLRLAGETQYF
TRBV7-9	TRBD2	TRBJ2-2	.	TGTGCCATCAATACAGCGGGAGGGCCCGGCACCGGGGAGCTGTTTTTT	CAINTAGGPGTGELFF
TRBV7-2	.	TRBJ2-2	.	TGTGCCAGCAGCCCGACCGGGGAGCTGTTTTTT	CASSPTGELFF
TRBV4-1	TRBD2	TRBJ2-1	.	TGCGCCAGCAGCCCGGTAGCGAGCGGGAAAGGGTTGAATGAGCAGTTCTTC	CASSPVASGKGLNEQFF
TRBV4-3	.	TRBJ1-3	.	TGCGCCAGCAGCCAAACAGCCACCCTCTCTGGAAACACCATATATTTT	CASSQTATLSGNTIYF
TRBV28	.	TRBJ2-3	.	TGTGCCAGCAGTTTCATAGGGGGACCCCCTCCAGATACGCAGTATTTT	CASSFIGGPPPDTQYF
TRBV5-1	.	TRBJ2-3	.	TGCGCCAGCCTCCCGACAGCGGGCCACACAGATACGCAGTATTTT	CASLPTAGHTDTQYF
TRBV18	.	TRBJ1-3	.	TGTGCCAGCTCACCATTACGCATACAGGGAGAAGGAAACACCATATATTTT	CASSPLRIQGEGNTIYF
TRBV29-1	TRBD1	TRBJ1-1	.	TGCAGCGTTACCCACAGGGGGCTAATAAGTGATGAAGCTTTCTTT	CSVTHRGLISDEAFF
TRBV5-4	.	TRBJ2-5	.	TGTGCCAGCAGCTGGGCCCTTGAGACCCAGTACTTC	CASSWALETQYF
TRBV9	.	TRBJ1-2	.	TGTGCCAGCACCCTTAGCCCCTCCACGAAAGTCGGCTACACCTTC	CASTLSPSTKVGYTF
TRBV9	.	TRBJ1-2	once	TGTGCCAGCAGCGCCGCGCGGGCTAACTATGGCTACACCTTC	CASSAARANYGYTF